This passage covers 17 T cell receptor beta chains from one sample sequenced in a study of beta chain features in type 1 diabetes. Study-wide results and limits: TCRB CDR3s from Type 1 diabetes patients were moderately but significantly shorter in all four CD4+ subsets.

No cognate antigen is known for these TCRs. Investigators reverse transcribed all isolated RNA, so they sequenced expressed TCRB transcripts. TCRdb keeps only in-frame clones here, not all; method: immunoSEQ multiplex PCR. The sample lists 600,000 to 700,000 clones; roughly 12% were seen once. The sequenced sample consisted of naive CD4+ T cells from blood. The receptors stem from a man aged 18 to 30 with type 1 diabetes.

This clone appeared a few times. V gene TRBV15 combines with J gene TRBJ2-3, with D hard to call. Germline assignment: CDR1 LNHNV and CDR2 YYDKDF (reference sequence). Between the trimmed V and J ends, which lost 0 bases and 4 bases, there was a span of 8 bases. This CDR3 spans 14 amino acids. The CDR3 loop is CATSRDLGPDTQYF. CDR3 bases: TGTGCCACCAGCAGAGATCTAGGCCCAGATACGCAGTATTTT.

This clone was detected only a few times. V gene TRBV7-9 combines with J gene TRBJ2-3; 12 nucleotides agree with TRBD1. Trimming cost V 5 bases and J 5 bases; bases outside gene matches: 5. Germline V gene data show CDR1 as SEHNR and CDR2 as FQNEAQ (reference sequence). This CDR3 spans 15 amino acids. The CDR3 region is CASSPGTGGLDTQYF. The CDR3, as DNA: TGTGCCAGCAGCCCCGGGACAGGGGGCTTAGATACGCAGTATTTT.

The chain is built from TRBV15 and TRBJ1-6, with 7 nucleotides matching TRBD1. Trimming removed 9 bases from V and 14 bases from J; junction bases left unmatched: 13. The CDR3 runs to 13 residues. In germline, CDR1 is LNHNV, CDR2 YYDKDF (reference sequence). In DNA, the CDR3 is TGTGCCACAAGGACAGGCCCGATAGGAGCCCTCCACTTT. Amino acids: CATRTGPIGALHF.

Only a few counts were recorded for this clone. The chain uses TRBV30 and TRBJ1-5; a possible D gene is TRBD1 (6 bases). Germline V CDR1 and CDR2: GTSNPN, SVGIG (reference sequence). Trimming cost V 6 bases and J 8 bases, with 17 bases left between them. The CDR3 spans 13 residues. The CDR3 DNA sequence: TGTGCCTGCAACAGGGAAGGGGCAGAGCCCCAGCATTTT. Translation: CACNREGAEPQHF.

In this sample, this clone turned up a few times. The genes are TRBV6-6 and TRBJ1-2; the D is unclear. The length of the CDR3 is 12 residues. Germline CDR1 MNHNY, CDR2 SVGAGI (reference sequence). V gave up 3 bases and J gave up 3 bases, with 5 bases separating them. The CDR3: CASSYGDYGYTF. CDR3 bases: TGTGCCAGCAGTTATGGGGACTATGGCTACACCTTC.

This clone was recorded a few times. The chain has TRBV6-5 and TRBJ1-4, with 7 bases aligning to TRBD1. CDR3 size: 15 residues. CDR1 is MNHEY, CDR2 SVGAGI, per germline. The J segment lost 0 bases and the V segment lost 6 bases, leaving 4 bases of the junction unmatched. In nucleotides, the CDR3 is TGTGCCAGCAGCCCGGACAGGACAACTAATGAAAAACTGTTTTTT. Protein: CASSPDRTTNEKLFF.

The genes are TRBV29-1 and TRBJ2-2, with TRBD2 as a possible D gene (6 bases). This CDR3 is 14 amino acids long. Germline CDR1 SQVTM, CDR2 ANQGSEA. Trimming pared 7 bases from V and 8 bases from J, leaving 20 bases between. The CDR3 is CSAGAGPSSGELFF. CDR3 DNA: TGCAGCGCCGGGGCGGGACCGTCCTCAGGGGAGCTGTTTTTT.

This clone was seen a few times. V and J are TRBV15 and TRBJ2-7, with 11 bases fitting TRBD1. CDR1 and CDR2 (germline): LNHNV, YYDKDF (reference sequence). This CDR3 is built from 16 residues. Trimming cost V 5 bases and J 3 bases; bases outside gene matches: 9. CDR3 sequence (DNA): TGTGCCACCAGCCACGTCGGACAGGGGGCTATCTACGAGCAGTACTTC. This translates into CATSHVGQGAIYEQYF.

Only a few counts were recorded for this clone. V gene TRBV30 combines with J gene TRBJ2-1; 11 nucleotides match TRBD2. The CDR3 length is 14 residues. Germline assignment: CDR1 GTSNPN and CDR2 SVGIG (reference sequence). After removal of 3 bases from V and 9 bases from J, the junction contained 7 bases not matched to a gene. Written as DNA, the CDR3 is TGTGCCTGGAGCACCGGACTAGCGGGTATTGAGCAGTTCTTC. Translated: CAWSTGLAGIEQFF.

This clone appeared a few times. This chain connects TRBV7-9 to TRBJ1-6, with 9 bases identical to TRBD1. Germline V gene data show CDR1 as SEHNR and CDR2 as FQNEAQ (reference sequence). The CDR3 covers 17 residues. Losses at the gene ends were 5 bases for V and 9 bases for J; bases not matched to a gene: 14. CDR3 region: CASSVGPGTGLGSPLHF. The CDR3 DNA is TGTGCCAGCAGCGTAGGTCCCGGGACAGGGCTCGGTTCACCCCTCCACTTT.

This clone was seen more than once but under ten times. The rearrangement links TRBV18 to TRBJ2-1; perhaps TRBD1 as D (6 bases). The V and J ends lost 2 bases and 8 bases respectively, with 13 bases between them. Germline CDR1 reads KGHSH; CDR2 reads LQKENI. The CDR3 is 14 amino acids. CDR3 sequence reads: CASSPATGHDEQFF. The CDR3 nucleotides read TGTGCCAGCTCACCAGCAACAGGGCACGATGAGCAGTTCTTC. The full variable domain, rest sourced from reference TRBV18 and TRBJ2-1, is NAGVMQNPRHLVRRRGQEARLRCSPMKGHSHVYWYRQLPEEGLKFMVYLQKENIIDESGMPKERFSAEFPKEGPSILRIQQVVRGDSAAYFCASSPATGHDEQFFGPGTRLTVL.

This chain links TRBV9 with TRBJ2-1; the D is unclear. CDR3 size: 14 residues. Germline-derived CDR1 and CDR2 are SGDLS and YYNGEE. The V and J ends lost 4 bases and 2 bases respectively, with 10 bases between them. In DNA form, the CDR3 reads TGTGCCAGCAGCCTCTCAGGTACCTACAATGAGCAGTTCTTC. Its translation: CASSLSGTYNEQFF.

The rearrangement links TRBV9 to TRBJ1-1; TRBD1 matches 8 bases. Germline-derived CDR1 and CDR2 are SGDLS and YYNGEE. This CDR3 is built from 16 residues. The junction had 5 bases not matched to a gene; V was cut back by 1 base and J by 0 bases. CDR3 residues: CASSVMAGGMNTEAFF. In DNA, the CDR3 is TGTGCCAGCAGCGTAATGGCAGGGGGCATGAACACTGAAGCTTTCTTT. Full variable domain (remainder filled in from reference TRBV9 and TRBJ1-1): DSGVTQTPKHLITATGQRVTLRCSPRSGDLSVYWYQQSLDQGLQFLIQYYNGEERAKGNILERFSAQQFPDLHSELNLSSLELGDSALYFCASSVMAGGMNTEAFFGQGTRLTVV.

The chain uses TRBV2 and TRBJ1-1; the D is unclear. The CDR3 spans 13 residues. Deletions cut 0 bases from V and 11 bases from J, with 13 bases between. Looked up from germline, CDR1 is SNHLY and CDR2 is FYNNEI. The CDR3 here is CASSEALRLEAFF. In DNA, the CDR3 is TGTGCCAGCAGTGAAGCATTGCGGTTGGAGGCTTTCTTT.

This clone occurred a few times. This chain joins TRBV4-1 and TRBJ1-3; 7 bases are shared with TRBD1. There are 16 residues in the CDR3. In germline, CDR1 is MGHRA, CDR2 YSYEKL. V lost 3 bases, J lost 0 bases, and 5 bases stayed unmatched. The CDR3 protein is CASSQLGQSSGNTIYF. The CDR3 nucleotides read TGCGCCAGCAGCCAGCTGGGACAGTCCTCTGGAAACACCATATATTTT.

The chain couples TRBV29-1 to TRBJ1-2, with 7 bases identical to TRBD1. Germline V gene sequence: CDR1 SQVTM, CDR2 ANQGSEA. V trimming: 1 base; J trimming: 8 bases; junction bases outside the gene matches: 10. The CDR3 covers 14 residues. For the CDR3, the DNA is TGCAGCGTTGAAGTCTTAAACAGGGGAGGAGGCTACACCTTC. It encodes CSVEVLNRGGGYTF.

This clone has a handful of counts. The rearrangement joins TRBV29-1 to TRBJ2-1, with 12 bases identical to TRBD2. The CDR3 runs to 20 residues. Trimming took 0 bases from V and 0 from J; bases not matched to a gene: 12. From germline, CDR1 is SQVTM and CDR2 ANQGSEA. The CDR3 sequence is CSVEETPGLAGMSSYNEQFF. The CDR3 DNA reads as TGCAGCGTTGAAGAGACTCCGGGACTAGCGGGCATGAGCTCCTACAATGAGCAGTTCTTC.